The rows below give T cell receptor beta chains drawn from one sample of a study of blood T cell repertoires in COVID-19. This table comes from immunoSEQ multiplex PCR, and its TCRdb copy is limited to in-frame clones, with some not included. The profile shows more than 150,000 clones, 75% to 85% of them singletons. Sequencing input: peripheral blood. These receptors all come from a man in his 60s with acute or convalescent COVID-19. CDR3s include the opening cysteine and the closing phenylalanine or tryptophan. Fields, in order: V gene, clone size, J gene, CDR3 protein. Size is omitted from some rows. Given values are once, few, many or a class for expanded clones.

v_call: TRBV5-6
clone_size: -
j_call: TRBJ2-5
cdr3_aa: CASSPRLVETQYF

v_call: TRBV6-1
clone_size: -
j_call: TRBJ1-2
cdr3_aa: CASSEAPSGYTF

v_call: TRBV18
clone_size: -
j_call: TRBJ2-7
cdr3_aa: CASSPLAGTGDYEQYF

v_call: TRBV6-2/TRBV6-3
clone_size: -
j_call: TRBJ2-3
cdr3_aa: CASSLSGRPPTDTQYF

v_call: TRBV7-2
clone_size: -
j_call: TRBJ2-3
cdr3_aa: CASSLESSGVTDTQYF

v_call: TRBV24-1
clone_size: -
j_call: TRBJ1-4
cdr3_aa: CATSDFTEERKKLFF

v_call: TRBV5-4
clone_size: few
j_call: TRBJ1-2
cdr3_aa: CASSLGPEDYGYTF

v_call: TRBV19
clone_size: few
j_call: TRBJ1-5
cdr3_aa: CASNSGGGRQPQHF

v_call: TRBV28
clone_size: once
j_call: TRBJ2-7
cdr3_aa: CASSLTGTSGAYEQYF

v_call: TRBV3-1/TRBV3-2
clone_size: -
j_call: TRBJ2-1
cdr3_aa: CASSQVDLPGVF

v_call: TRBV6-2/TRBV6-3
clone_size: -
j_call: TRBJ2-6
cdr3_aa: CASSYSKRAGANVLTF

v_call: TRBV4-1
clone_size: -
j_call: TRBJ1-5
cdr3_aa: CASSQGGQGAQPQHF

v_call: TRBV5-6
clone_size: -
j_call: TRBJ2-5
cdr3_aa: CASSSYRGLQETQYF

v_call: TRBV28
clone_size: -
j_call: TRBJ1-1
cdr3_aa: CASSPGTGNTEAFF

v_call: TRBV6-2/TRBV6-3
clone_size: once
j_call: TRBJ2-7
cdr3_aa: CASSWGQGRNMEQYF

v_call: TRBV15
clone_size: once
j_call: TRBJ1-6
cdr3_aa: CATSRSGGGSDALHF

v_call: TRBV5-1
clone_size: -
j_call: TRBJ2-1
cdr3_aa: CASSLVLAGNNEQFF

v_call: TRBV6-1
clone_size: -
j_call: TRBJ1-3
cdr3_aa: CASSETQGGFGNTIYF

v_call: TRBV3-1/TRBV3-2
clone_size: -
j_call: TRBJ1-3
cdr3_aa: CASSPLRGQTPSGNTIYF

v_call: TRBV2
clone_size: -
j_call: TRBJ2-1
cdr3_aa: CASSDGLAGAINEQFF

v_call: TRBV29-1
clone_size: once
j_call: TRBJ2-5
cdr3_aa: CSVLGGREETQYF

v_call: TRBV7-2
clone_size: -
j_call: TRBJ1-2
cdr3_aa: CASSVSGGWAGYTF

v_call: TRBV27
clone_size: -
j_call: TRBJ1-2
cdr3_aa: CASSFSGTGGYGYTF

v_call: TRBV27
clone_size: -
j_call: TRBJ1-2
cdr3_aa: CASSSRTGANYGYTF

v_call: TRBV5-6
clone_size: -
j_call: TRBJ2-1
cdr3_aa: CASSGKLAGGKNEQFF

v_call: TRBV10-3
clone_size: -
j_call: TRBJ1-6
cdr3_aa: CAIGDRGANSPLHF

v_call: TRBV7-2
clone_size: -
j_call: TRBJ2-3
cdr3_aa: CASSTGTGGDTQYF

v_call: TRBV2
clone_size: -
j_call: TRBJ2-2
cdr3_aa: CASSEQGTGELFF

v_call: TRBV7-9
clone_size: -
j_call: TRBJ1-1
cdr3_aa: CASSPRATRGGTEAFF